Included here is one T cell receptor beta chain sequence, with context. Source study methods: Estimation of nucleated cell counts was performed using reference gene primer amplification. TCRdb's copy holds only in-frame clones and misses some; the assay was immunoSEQ multiplex PCR. The DNA was the basis for D and trimming; V, J and clone size are from that table. This sample has tens of thousands of clones, with approximately 88% found just once. This sample is drawn from a study of blood T cell repertoires in COVID-19. The overall study: The samples span acute and convalescent COVID-19 from the United States, Italy and Spain. Sources were T cells, B-cell-depleted T cells, or PBMCs; the material itself was cDNA or gDNA.

Sequencing used peripheral blood. The sequence derives from a man aged 60-69 years with active COVID-19.

CDR3 loop: CAYAMKETQYF. For the CDR3, the DNA is TGTGCCTACGCGATGAAAGAGACCCAGTACTTC. The chain joins TRBV30 to TRBJ2-5; D unresolved. Looked up from germline, CDR1 is GTSNPN and CDR2 is SVGIG (reference sequence). The V end was cut by 7 bases, the J end by 3 bases, with 9 bases between. The CDR3 spans 11 residues.